Following are 27 T cell receptor beta chains from one sample sequenced in a study of blood T cell repertoires in COVID-19. Clones were read by immunoSEQ multiplex PCR, and TCRdb kept only the in-frame ones, dropping some. Of 120,000 or so clones listed, roughly four fifths are singletons. The sequenced sample was peripheral blood. The source of these receptors is a woman aged 45-60 years with acute or convalescent COVID-19.

This clone was detected only once. The CDR3 loop reads CAWSGHYEQYF. The CDR3, as DNA: TGTGCCTGGAGTGGTCACTACGAGCAGTACTTC. The chain couples TRBV30 to TRBJ2-7, with D unresolved. Germline V lookup: CDR1 GTSNPN, CDR2 SVGIG (reference sequence). V shed 1 base and J shed 3 bases, with 4 bases lying between them. The CDR3 runs 11 residues.

This chain links TRBV4-1 with TRBJ1-5, with a weak D call TRBD1 (6 bases). The germline CDR1 and CDR2 sequences are MGHRA and YSYEKL. Trimming left V 0 bases short and J 5 bases short, with 8 bases between. The CDR3 consists of 14 residues. CDR3 amino acids: CASSQDHRDQPQHF. The CDR3 DNA sequence: TGCGCCAGCAGCCAAGATCACAGGGATCAGCCCCAGCATTTT.

V usage is TRBV7-9 and J usage is TRBJ1-5; no firm D call. The germline V and J ends were trimmed by 3 bases and 3 bases, with 6 bases remaining between them. This CDR3 has 13 residues. Germline V CDR1 and CDR2: SEHNR, FQNEAQ (reference sequence). As DNA, the CDR3 is TGTGCCAGCAGCTTGAGTTCCAATCAGCCCCAGCATTTT. The encoded protein is CASSLSSNQPQHF.

The CDR3 is CAISLDSSRANVLTF. CDR3 sequence (DNA): TGTGCCATCAGCTTAGACAGTTCTAGGGCCAACGTCCTGACTTTC. V and J are TRBV10-3 and TRBJ2-6, with D possibly TRBD1 on 5 matching bases. This CDR3 is 15 amino acids long. Germline-derived CDR1 and CDR2 are ENHRY and SYGVKD. V lost 6 bases and J 5 bases, leaving 14 bases between the germline ends.

The V and J genes are TRBV7-6 and TRBJ2-2, with a possible D match to TRBD1 (6 bases). The CDR3 is made up of 17 amino acids. The germline CDR1 and CDR2 sequences are SGHVS and FNYEAQ. V dropped 1 base and J dropped 6 bases, with 18 bases sitting between them. The CDR3 here is CASSLDPLGAGAGELFF. The CDR3 nucleotides read TGTGCCAGCAGCTTAGACCCTCTGGGGGCAGGAGCCGGGGAGCTGTTTTTT. The full variable domain, completed using reference TRBV7-6 and TRBJ2-2, is GAGVSQSPRYKVTKRGQDVALRCDPISGHVSLYWYRQALGQGPEFLTYFNYEAQQDKSGLPNDRFSAERPEGSISTLTIQRTEQRDSAMYRCASSLDPLGAGAGELFFGEGSRLTVL.

By proportion, this clone is medium-sized. The chain joins TRBV19 to TRBJ1-3; TRBD1 matches at 7 bases. The CDR3 runs to 17 residues. Germline CDR1 is LNHDA and CDR2 is SQIVND (reference sequence). Trimming at V came to 4 bases and at J to 0 bases, leaving 9 bases not matched to a gene. CDR3 bases: TGTGCCAGTAGTACCACCGGGACAGCGAGCTCTGGAAACACCATATATTTT. This codes for CASSTTGTASSGNTIYF.

The J gene is TRBJ1-5, the V gene TRBV10-3, with a tentative D call TRBD1 (5 bases). The V gene's germline CDR1 is ENHRY and CDR2 SYGVKD. This CDR3 spans 13 amino acids. V lost 6 bases and J 3 bases, leaving 9 bases between the germline ends. In nucleotides, the CDR3 is TGTGCCATCAGCGTTGGACACAATCAGCCCCAGCATTTT. Protein product: CAISVGHNQPQHF.

This rearrangement joins TRBV9 to TRBJ2-1; tentatively, D is TRBD1 (5 bases). The germline V gene encodes CDR1 SGDLS and CDR2 YYNGEE. V lost 0 bases, J lost 4 bases, and 11 bases lay in between. The length of the CDR3 is 15 residues. In DNA, the CDR3 is TGTGCCAGCAGCGTAGAGGGGAACACGTACAATGAGCAGTTCTTC. It translates to CASSVEGNTYNEQFF.

The CDR3 sequence is CASSQGTRGYTF. CDR3 DNA: TGTGCCAGCAGCCAAGGGACACGAGGCTACACCTTC. This chain joins TRBV3-1 (or the pseudogene TRBV3-2) and TRBJ1-2; D is possibly TRBD1 (5 bases). CDR3 size: 12 residues. Trimming took 1 base from V and 8 from J, leaving 8 bases between them. Germline lookup yields CDR1 LGHDT and CDR2 YNNKEL (reference sequence).

The J gene is TRBJ2-2, the V gene TRBV28, with a possible D match to TRBD2 (7 bases). Germline loops: CDR1 MDHEN, CDR2 SYDVKM. Trimming removed 8 bases at V and 8 bases at J, with 24 bases between. The CDR3 is made up of 16 amino acids. This CDR3 reads CASVPPVGGPKGELFF. The CDR3 coding sequence is TGTGCCAGCGTACCTCCCGTGGGGGGGCCGAAAGGGGAGCTGTTTTTT. The full variable domain, with the rest looked up from reference TRBV28 and TRBJ2-2, is DVKVTQSSRYLVKRTGEKVFLECVQDMDHENMFWYRQDPGLGLRLIYFSYDVKMKEKGDIPEGYSVSREKKERFSLILESASTNQTSMYLCASVPPVGGPKGELFFGEGSRLTVL.

The J gene is TRBJ2-3, the V gene TRBV5-1; no clear D. The CDR3 spans 14 residues. CDR1 is SGHRS and CDR2 is YFSETQ in the germline V gene. Trimming left V 0 bases short and J 2 bases short, with 7 bases between. CDR3 coding DNA: TGCGCCAGCAGCTTGGAGCGTTCCACAGATACGCAGTATTTT. Translation gives CASSLERSTDTQYF.

The chain links TRBV18 to TRBJ2-5, with D possibly being TRBD1 (6 bases). The CDR3 runs 13 residues. Trimming removed 5 bases from V and 7 bases from J, with 14 bases in between. Germline V gene lookup returns CDR1 KGHSH and CDR2 LQKENI. Here the CDR3 reads CASSSTGIGTQYF. The CDR3 DNA is TGTGCCAGCTCATCGACAGGAATTGGGACCCAGTACTTC.

This clone was seen a handful of times. The rearrangement links TRBV28 to TRBJ2-2, with TRBD2 as a possible D gene (6 bases). Trimming left V 7 bases short and J 7 bases short, with 13 bases between. This CDR3 comprises 13 residues. Germline V gene sequence: CDR1 MDHEN, CDR2 SYDVKM. The CDR3 region is CASNWVRGGELFF. The CDR3 DNA sequence: TGTGCCAGCAACTGGGTGCGGGGCGGGGAGCTGTTTTTT.

This chain's CDR3 is CASSFGGNQPQHF. CDR3 DNA sequence: TGTGCCAGCAGTTTCGGGGGCAATCAGCCCCAGCATTTT. The rearrangement links TRBV12-3 or TRBV12-4 to TRBJ1-5; the D is unclear. Deletions cut 3 bases from V and 2 bases from J, with 5 bases between. The CDR3 is made up of 13 amino acids.

This sequence joins TRBV25-1 and TRBJ2-3; 8 bases agree with TRBD2. Trimming cost V 2 bases and J 7 bases; bases outside gene matches: 8. There are 15 residues in the CDR3. Germline values: CDR1 MGHDK, CDR2 SYGVNS. CDR3 sequence (DNA): TGTGCCAGCAGTGAAATTCGGGAGGGGAGAAATACGCAGTATTTT. This codes for CASSEIREGRNTQYF. Full variable domain (remainder filled in from reference TRBV25-1 and TRBJ2-3): EADIYQTPRYLVIGTGKKITLECSQTMGHDKMYWYQQDPGMELHLIHYSYGVNSTEKGDLSSESTVSRIRTEHFPLTLESARPSHTSQYLCASSEIREGRNTQYFGPGTRLTVL.

This rearrangement joins TRBV6-5 to TRBJ1-1, with 10 bases matching TRBD1. Looked up from germline, CDR1 is MNHEY and CDR2 is SVGAGI. This CDR3 is built from 15 residues. J gave up 0 bases and V 5 bases, and 3 bases lay outside the gene matches. As DNA, the CDR3 is TGTGCCAGCAGTCGACAGGGGGCATTGAACACTGAAGCTTTCTTT. It is translated as CASSRQGALNTEAFF.

The rearrangement joins TRBV5-1 to TRBJ2-2, with D possibly matching TRBD1 (6 bases). The length of the CDR3 is 14 residues. Deletions cut 7 bases from V and 3 bases from J, with 13 bases between. Germline loops: CDR1 SGHRS, CDR2 YFSETQ. The CDR3 here is CASYGTGYTGELFF. The CDR3 coding sequence is TGCGCCAGCTACGGTACAGGGTACACCGGGGAGCTGTTTTTT.

The chain uses TRBV5-1 and TRBJ2-4; the match to TRBD2 covers 11 bases. CDR3 length: 16 residues. CDR1 and CDR2 from the germline V gene are SGHRS and YFSETQ. V lost 4 bases to trimming and J lost 6 bases; unmatched junction nucleotides: 9. CDR3 nucleotides: TGCGCCAGCAGCCCCGTAGCGGGAGGGCCGGGAAACATTCAGTACTTC. This encodes CASSPVAGGPGNIQYF.

This clone was picked up one time. The gene calls are TRBV3-1 (or the pseudogene TRBV3-2) and TRBJ2-7; 12 bases match TRBD2. The CDR3 consists of 15 residues. J gave up 6 bases and V 3 bases, and 6 bases lay outside the gene matches. The V gene's germline CDR1 is LGHDT and CDR2 YNNKEL (reference sequence). The CDR3 sequence is CASSQPGLAGAEQYF. CDR3 nucleotide sequence: TGTGCCAGCAGCCAGCCGGGACTAGCGGGCGCCGAGCAGTACTTC.

The chain links TRBV5-1 to TRBJ2-1; 7 bases are a match to TRBD2. CDR1 and CDR2 (germline): SGHRS, YFSETQ. CDR3 size: 15 residues. The trim removed 4 bases at V and 2 bases at J, leaving 6 bases unmatched. The CDR3 is CASSTTSQTYNEQFF. The CDR3 bases are TGCGCCAGCAGCACGACTAGCCAGACCTACAATGAGCAGTTCTTC.

The CDR3 DNA reads TGTGCCAGCGAAAGCAGGGCCTATAATTCACCCCTCCACTTT. Amino acids: CASESRAYNSPLHF. This sequence joins TRBV28 and TRBJ1-6; tentatively, D is TRBD1 (5 bases). Germline-derived CDR1 and CDR2 are MDHEN and SYDVKM. Deletions cut 8 bases from V and 2 bases from J, with 10 bases between. The CDR3 length is 14 residues.

The chain employs TRBV3-1 (or the pseudogene TRBV3-2) and TRBJ1-2, with a tentative D call TRBD1 (5 bases). This CDR3 has 14 amino acids. The V end lost 1 base, the J end lost 3 bases, and 9 bases lay between the germline ends. Germline CDR1 reads LGHDT; CDR2 reads YNNKEL (reference sequence). The CDR3 reads CASSQVSRDYGYTF. As DNA, the CDR3 is TGTGCCAGCAGCCAAGTGTCCAGGGACTATGGCTACACCTTC.

This clone has a handful of counts. The same CDR3 can be traced to other DNA sequences in this sample. This chain uses TRBV18 with TRBJ1-1, with a weak D call TRBD1 (6 bases). Germline V CDR1 and CDR2: KGHSH, LQKENI. The CDR3 contains 16 residues. Trimming left V 3 bases short and J 5 bases short, with 19 bases between. The CDR3 reads CASSPSQGRGGTEAFF. DNA for the CDR3: TGTGCCAGCTCACCGTCACAGGGCCGGGGGGGGACTGAAGCTTTCTTT.

CDR3 nucleotide sequence: TGTGCCAGCAGCCAACAGACAGGTAATAGCAATCAGCCCCAGCATTTT. It is translated as CASSQQTGNSNQPQHF. This chain connects TRBV4-2 to TRBJ1-5; D is possibly TRBD1 (6 bases). The length of the CDR3 is 16 residues. Germline V gene data show CDR1 as LGHNA and CDR2 as YNFKEQ. Between the trimmed V and J ends, which lost 2 bases and 0 bases, there was a span of 11 bases.

The chain has TRBV19 and TRBJ1-1, with TRBD1 matching 11 bases. The CDR3 is 17 residues long. CDR1 is LNHDA, CDR2 SQIVND, per germline (reference sequence). V was clipped by 4 bases and J by 4 bases; unmatched bases: 11. In DNA, the CDR3 is TGTGCCAGTAGTAAGCAACCGGGACAGGGGGTGGGCACTGAAGCTTTCTTT. This codes for CASSKQPGQGVGTEAFF.

This chain connects TRBV18 to TRBJ2-1; D not certain. The germline CDR1 and CDR2 sequences are KGHSH and LQKENI. V was shortened by 0 bases and J by 5 bases, with 14 bases between the two germline ends. This CDR3 contains 16 residues. This CDR3 is CASSPPSRQRHNEQFF. The CDR3, as DNA: TGTGCCAGCTCACCACCTAGTCGGCAGCGTCACAATGAGCAGTTCTTC. Full variable domain (outside the CDR3, taken from reference TRBV18 and TRBJ2-1): NAGVMQNPRHLVRRRGQEARLRCSPMKGHSHVYWYRQLPEEGLKFMVYLQKENIIDESGMPKERFSAEFPKEGPSILRIQQVVRGDSAAYFCASSPPSRQRHNEQFFGPGTRLTVL.

The table lists this clone with a count of one. V and J are TRBV3-1 (or the pseudogene TRBV3-2) and TRBJ1-1, with D possibly TRBD1 on 5 matching bases. The CDR3 totals 16 residues. Trimming removed 4 bases from V and 2 bases from J, with 17 bases in between. CDR1 and CDR2 (germline): LGHDT, YNNKEL (reference sequence). Here the CDR3 DNA reads TGTGCCAGCAGCCGGGAGGGGACGGGACGTAACACTGAAGCTTTCTTT. It yields the protein CASSREGTGRNTEAFF.